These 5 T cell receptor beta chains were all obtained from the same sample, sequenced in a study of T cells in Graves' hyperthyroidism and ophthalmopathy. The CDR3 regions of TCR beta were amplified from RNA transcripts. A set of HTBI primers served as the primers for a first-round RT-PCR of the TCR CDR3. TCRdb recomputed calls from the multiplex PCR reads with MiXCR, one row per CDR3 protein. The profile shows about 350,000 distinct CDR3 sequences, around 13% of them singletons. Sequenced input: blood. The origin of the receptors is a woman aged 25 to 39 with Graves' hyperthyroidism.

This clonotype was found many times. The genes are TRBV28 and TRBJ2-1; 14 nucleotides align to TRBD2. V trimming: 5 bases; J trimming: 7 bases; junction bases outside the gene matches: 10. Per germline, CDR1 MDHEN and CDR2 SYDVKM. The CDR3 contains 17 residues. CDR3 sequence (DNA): TGTGCCAGCAGTCCTAAAAGCTGGACTAGCGGGGGGAATGAGCAGTTCTTC. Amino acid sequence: CASSPKSWTSGGNEQFF.

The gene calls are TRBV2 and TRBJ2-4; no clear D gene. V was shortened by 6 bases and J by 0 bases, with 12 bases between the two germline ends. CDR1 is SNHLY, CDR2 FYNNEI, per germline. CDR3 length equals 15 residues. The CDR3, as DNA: TGTGCCAGCAGCTTCCGGGTACTAGCCAAAAACATTCAGTACTTC. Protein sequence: CASSFRVLAKNIQYF.

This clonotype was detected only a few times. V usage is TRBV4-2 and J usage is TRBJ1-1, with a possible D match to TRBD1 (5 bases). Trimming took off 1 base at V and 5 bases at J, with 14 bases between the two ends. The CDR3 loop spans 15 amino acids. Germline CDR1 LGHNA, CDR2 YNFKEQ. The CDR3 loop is CASSQGLRGATEAFF. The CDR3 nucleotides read TGTGCCAGCAGCCAAGGATTAAGGGGAGCTACTGAAGCTTTCTTT.

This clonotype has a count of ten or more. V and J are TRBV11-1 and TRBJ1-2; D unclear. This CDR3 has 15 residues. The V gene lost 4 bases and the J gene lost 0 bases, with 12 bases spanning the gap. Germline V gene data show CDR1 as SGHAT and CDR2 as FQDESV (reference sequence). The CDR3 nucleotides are TGTGCCAGCAGCTCGACGGGAGCCTCTAACTATGGCTACACCTTC. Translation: CASSSTGASNYGYTF.

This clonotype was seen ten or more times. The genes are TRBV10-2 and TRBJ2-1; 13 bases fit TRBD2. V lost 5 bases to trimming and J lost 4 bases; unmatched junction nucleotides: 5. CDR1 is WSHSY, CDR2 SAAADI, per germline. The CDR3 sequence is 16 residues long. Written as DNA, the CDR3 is TGCGCCAGCAGTCCCAGGGGACTAGCGGGATACAATGAGCAGTTCTTC. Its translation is CASSPRGLAGYNEQFF.